This T cell receptor beta chain was recorded in a study of OX40 agonist ivuxolimab in advanced cancers. Across the study: In this trial design, patients received ivuxolimab intravenously at 0.01 to 10 mg/kg every 2 weeks. Prior checkpoint blockade (anti-PD-1, anti-PD-L1 or anti-CTLA-4) was permitted; around 40% had it. Points from the study as a whole: At 0.1 to 3.0 mg/kg, clonal expansion of CD4+ and CD8+ blood T cells had occurred by week 6.

Trimming shortened V by 9 bases and J by 2 bases, and 17 bases separated the two germline ends. This CDR3 is 15 amino acids long. Germline V gene data show CDR1 as LNHDA and CDR2 as SQIVND (reference sequence). This table comes from immunoSEQ multiplex PCR, and its TCRdb copy is limited to in-frame clones, with some not included. Of 60,000 to 65,000 clones listed, about 86% were seen once; the top ten hold about 1.9%. Regarding this clone: What it binds is not known.

The origin of this receptor is an adult with an advanced solid tumor such as melanoma, head and neck, liver or kidney cancer. Specimen: CD4+ or CD8+ T cells sorted from blood, collected in a trial of the OX40 agonist ivuxolimab. The chain has TRBV19 and TRBJ1-5; D unresolved. This CDR3 reads CASRKSGSGNQPQHF. The CDR3 DNA reads as TGTGCCAGCCGGAAGTCGGGGTCCGGCAATCAGCCCCAGCATTTT.